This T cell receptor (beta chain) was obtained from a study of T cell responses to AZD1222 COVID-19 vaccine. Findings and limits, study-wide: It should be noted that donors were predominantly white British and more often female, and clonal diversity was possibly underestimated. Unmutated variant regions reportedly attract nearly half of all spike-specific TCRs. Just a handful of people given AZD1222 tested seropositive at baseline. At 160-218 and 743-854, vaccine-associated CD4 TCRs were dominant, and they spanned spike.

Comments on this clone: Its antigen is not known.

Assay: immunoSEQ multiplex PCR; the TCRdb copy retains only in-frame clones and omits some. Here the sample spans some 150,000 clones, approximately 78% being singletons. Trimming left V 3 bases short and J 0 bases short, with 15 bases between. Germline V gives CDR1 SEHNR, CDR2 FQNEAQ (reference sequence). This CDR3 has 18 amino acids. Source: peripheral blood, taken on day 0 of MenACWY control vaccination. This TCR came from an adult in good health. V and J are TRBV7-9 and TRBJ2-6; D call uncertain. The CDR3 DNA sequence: TGTGCCAGCAGCTTTCCGGGCCAGGCCCTCTCTGGGGCCAACGTCCTGACTTTC. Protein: CASSFPGQALSGANVLTF.